The source of this T cell receptor beta chain is a study of beta chain features in type 1 diabetes. Regarding the study as a whole: Junctions at VDJ sites from type 1 diabetes patients had fewer insertions and more deletions. A cDNA-based sequencing approach could over-represent cells with high TCR expression. TCRB CDR3s were moderately but significantly shorter in Type 1 diabetes patients in all four CD4+ subsets.

Since all of the isolated RNA was reverse transcribed, expressed TCRB transcripts were what got sequenced. Using immunoSEQ multiplex PCR, the repertoire was profiled, and TCRdb retains in-frame clones only, with some absent. This table holds roughly 150,000 clones, roughly 8% found once. Turning to this clone: The target antigen is unknown.

CDR1 is MGHRA and CDR2 is YSYEKL in the germline V gene. V lost 4 bases, J lost 4 bases, and 16 bases lay in between. The CDR3 is 15 residues long. This chain uses TRBV4-1 with TRBJ2-5, with a weak D call TRBD2 (6 bases). The sequencing sample was made of central memory CD4+ T cells from blood. The sequence was obtained from a man aged 18 to 29 with type 1 diabetes. The CDR3 region is CASSRAGLTIETQYF. CDR3 coding DNA: TGCGCCAGCAGCCGCGCGGGACTGACTATAGAGACCCAGTACTTC.